This T cell receptor (beta chain) emerged from a study of graft-versus-host responses after intestinal transplantation. With 3 bases removed from V and 6 bases from J, the gap between germline ends came to 20 bases. The CDR3 runs 16 residues. Germline V gene lookup returns CDR1 SGHKS and CDR2 YYEKEE (reference sequence). TCRdb's table, derived via immunoSEQ multiplex PCR, lists solely in-frame clones and lacks some. The table records tens of thousands of clones, around 90% of them present only once. As regards this clone: Antigen specificity is unknown.

The chain couples TRBV5-5 to TRBJ2-3, with D perhaps matching TRBD2 (6 bases). The source of this sequence is a human donor who was the organ donor for an intestinal transplant. The input for sequencing was unstimulated CD4+ T cells sorted from spleen or lymph node cells, taken before transplant. CDR3 in DNA: TGTGCCAGCAGCTGGAGGGACGCTAAGATGGGGGATACGCAGTATTTT. Protein sequence: CASSWRDAKMGDTQYF.